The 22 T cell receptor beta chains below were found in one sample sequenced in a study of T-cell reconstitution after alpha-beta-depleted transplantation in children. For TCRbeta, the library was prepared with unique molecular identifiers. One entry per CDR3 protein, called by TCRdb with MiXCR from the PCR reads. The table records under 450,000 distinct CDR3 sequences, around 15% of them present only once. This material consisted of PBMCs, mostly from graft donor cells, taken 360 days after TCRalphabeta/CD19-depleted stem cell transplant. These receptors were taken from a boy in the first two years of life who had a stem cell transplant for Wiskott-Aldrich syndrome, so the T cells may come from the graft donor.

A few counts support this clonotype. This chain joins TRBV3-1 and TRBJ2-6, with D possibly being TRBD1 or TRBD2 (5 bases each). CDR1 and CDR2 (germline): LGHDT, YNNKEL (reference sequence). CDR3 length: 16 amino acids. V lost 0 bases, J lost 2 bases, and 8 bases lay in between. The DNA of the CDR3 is TGTGCCAGCAGCCAAGAGAAGGGACCTGGGGCCAACGTCCTGACTTTC. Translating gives CASSQEKGPGANVLTF. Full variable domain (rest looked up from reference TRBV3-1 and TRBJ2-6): DTAVSQTPKYLVTQMGNDKSIKCEQNLGHDTMYWYKQDSKKFLKIMFSYNNKELIINETVPNRFSPKSPDKAHLNLHINSLELGDSAVYFCASSQEKGPGANVLTFGAGSRLTVL.

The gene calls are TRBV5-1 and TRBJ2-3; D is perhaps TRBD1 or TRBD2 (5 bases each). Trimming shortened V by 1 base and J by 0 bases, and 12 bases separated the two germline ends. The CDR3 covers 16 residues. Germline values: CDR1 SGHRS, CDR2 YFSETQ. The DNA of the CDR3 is TGCGCCAGCAGCTTGCCGGGGCCTCTTAGCACAGATACGCAGTATTTT. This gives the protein CASSLPGPLSTDTQYF.

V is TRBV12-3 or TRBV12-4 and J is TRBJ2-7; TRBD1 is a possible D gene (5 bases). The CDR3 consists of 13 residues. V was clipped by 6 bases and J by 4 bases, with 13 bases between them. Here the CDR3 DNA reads TGTGCCAGCAGGACCGACAGCTCGTACGAGCAGTACTTC. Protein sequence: CASRTDSSYEQYF.

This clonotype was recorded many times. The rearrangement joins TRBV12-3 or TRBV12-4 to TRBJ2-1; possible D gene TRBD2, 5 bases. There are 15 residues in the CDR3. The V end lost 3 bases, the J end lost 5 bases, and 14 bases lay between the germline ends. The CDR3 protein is CASSLGRGENNEQFF. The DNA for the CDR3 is TGTGCCAGCAGTTTGGGTCGGGGAGAGAACAATGAGCAGTTCTTC.

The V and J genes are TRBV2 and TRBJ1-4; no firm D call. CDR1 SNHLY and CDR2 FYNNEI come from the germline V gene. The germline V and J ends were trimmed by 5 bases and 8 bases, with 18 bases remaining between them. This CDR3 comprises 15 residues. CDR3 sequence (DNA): TGTGCCAGCAGTACATTCGGGCTTCACGGCGAAAAACTGTTTTTT. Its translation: CASSTFGLHGEKLFF.

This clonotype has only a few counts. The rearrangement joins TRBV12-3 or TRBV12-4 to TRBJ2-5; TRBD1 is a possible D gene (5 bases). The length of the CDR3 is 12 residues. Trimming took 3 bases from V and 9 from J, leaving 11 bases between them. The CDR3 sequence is CASSFSGPAQYF. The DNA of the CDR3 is TGTGCCAGCAGTTTCTCAGGGCCGGCCCAGTACTTC.

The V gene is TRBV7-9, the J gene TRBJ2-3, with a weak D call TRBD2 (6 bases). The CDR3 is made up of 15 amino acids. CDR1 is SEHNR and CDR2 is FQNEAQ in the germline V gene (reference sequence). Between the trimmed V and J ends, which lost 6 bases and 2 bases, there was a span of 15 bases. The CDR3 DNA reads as TGTGCCAGCAGTCTTAGGGGCGGGGACACAGATACGCAGTATTTT. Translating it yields CASSLRGGDTDTQYF.

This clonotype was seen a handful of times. The CDR3 nucleotides are TGCGCCGTGGCTACAATTCCAGGGGCCGAGCAGTACTTC. Amino acid sequence: CAVATIPGAEQYF. The chain links TRBV5-1 to TRBJ2-7; D is possibly TRBD1 (6 bases). This CDR3 is built from 13 residues. The V gene lost 10 bases and the J gene lost 6 bases, with 20 bases spanning the gap. Germline values: CDR1 SGHRS, CDR2 YFSETQ.

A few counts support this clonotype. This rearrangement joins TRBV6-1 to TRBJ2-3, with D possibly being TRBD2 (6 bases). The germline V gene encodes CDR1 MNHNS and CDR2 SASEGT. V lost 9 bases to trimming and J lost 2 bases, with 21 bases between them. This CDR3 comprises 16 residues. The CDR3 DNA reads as TGTGCCAGTACCCGGGGGAGGACCGGATACACAGATACGCAGTATTTT. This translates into CASTRGRTGYTDTQYF.

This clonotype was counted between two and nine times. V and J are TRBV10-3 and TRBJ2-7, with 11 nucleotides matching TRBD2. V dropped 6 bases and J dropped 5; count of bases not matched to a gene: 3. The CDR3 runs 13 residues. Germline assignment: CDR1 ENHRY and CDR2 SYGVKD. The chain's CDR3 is CAISLSGRDEQYF. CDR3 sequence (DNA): TGTGCCATCAGCCTTAGCGGGAGGGACGAGCAGTACTTC.

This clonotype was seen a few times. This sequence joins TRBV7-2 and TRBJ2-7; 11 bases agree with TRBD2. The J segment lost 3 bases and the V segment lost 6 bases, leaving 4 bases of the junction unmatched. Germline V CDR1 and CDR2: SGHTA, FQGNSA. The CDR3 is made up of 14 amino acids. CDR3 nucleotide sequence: TGTGCCAGCAGACCGGGACTAGCGGTCTACGAGCAGTACTTC. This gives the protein CASRPGLAVYEQYF.

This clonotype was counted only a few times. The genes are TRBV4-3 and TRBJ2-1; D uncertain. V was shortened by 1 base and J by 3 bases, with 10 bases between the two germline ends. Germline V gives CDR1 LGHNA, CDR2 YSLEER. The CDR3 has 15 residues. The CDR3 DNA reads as TGCGCCAGCAGCCAAGTCAGACAAAACTACAATGAGCAGTTCTTC. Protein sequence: CASSQVRQNYNEQFF.

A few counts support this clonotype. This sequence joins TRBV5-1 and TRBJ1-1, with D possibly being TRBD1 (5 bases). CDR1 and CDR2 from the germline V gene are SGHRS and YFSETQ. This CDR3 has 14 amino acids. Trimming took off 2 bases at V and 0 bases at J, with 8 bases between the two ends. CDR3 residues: CASSFTGLNTEAFF. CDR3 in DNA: TGCGCCAGCAGCTTCACGGGGCTGAACACTGAAGCTTTCTTT.

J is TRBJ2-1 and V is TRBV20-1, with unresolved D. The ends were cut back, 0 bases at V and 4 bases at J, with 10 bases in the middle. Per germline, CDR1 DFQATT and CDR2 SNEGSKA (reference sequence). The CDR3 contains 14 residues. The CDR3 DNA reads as TGCAGTGCTAGAGATCTGGAATTTTACAATGAGCAGTTCTTC. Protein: CSARDLEFYNEQFF.

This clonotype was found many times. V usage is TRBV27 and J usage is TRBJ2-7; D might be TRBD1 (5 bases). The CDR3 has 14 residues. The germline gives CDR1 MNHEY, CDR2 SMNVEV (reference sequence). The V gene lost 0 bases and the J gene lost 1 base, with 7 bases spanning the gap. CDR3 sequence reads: CASSLSGVSYEQYF. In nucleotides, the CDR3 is TGTGCCAGCAGTTTATCAGGGGTGTCCTACGAGCAGTACTTC.

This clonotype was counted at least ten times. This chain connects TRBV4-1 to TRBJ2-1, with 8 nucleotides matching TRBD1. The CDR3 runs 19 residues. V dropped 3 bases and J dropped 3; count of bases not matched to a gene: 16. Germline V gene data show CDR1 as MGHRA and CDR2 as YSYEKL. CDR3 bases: TGCGCCAGCAGCCACCCCGGGACAGGTCCAACCCACCTCTACAATGAGCAGTTCTTC. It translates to CASSHPGTGPTHLYNEQFF.

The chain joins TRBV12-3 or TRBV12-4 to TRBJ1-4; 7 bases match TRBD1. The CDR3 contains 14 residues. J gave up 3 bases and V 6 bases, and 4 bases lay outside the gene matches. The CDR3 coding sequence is TGTGCCAGCAGCCCGACAGGGCCTAATGAAAAACTGTTTTTT. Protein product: CASSPTGPNEKLFF.

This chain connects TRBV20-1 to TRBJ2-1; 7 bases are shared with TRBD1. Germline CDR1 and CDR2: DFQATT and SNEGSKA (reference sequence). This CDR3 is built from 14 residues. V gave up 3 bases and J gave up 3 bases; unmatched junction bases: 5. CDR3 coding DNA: TGCAGTGCTAGGGTGTGGGACAGCTACAATGAGCAGTTCTTC. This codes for CSARVWDSYNEQFF.

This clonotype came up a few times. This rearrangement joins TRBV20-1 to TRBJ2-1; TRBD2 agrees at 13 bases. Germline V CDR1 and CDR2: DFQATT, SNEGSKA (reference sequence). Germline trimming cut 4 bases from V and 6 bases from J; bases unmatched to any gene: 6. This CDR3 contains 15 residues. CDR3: CSATPGLAGLNEQFF. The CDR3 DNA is TGCAGTGCTACTCCGGGACTAGCGGGGCTCAATGAGCAGTTCTTC.

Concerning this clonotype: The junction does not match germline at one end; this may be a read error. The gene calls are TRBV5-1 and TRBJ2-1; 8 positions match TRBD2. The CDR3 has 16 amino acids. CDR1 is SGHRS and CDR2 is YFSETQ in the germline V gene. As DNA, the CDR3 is TGCGCCAGCAGTTTGGTCGGGGGGGTCACGAACAATGAGCAGTTCTTC. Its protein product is CASSLVGGVTNNEQFF.

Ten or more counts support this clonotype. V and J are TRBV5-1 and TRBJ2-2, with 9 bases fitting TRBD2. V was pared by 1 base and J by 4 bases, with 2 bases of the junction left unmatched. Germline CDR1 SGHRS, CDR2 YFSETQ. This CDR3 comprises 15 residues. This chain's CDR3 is CASSLQLAGTGELFF. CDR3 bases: TGCGCCAGCAGCTTGCAACTAGCGGGCACCGGGGAGCTGTTTTTT.

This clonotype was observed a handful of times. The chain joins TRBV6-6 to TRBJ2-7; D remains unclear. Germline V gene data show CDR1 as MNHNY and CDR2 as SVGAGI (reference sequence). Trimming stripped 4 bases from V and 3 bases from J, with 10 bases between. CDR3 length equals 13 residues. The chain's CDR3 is CASSLSGYYEQYF. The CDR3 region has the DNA TGTGCCAGCAGTTTATCGGGTTACTACGAGCAGTACTTC.